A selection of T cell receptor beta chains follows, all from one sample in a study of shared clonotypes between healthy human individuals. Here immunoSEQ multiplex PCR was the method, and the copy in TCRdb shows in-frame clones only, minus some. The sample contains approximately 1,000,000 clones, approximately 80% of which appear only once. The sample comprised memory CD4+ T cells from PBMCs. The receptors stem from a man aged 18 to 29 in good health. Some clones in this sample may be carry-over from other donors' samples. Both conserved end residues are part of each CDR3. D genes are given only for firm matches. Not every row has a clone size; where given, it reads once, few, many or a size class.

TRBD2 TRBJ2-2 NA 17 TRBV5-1 TGCGCCAGCAGCTTGGGACTAGCGGGAGCGATCACCGGGGAGCTGTTTTTT CASSLGLAGAITGELFF
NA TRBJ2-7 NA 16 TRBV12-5 TGTGCTAGTGGTTTGGTTCTCCCGGGAGTCTCTTACGAGCAGTACTTC CASGLVLPGVSYEQYF
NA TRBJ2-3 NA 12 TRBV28 TGTGCCAGCAGTTTATTGCCAGATACGCAGTATTTT CASSLLPDTQYF
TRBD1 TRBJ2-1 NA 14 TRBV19 TGTGCCAGGACGACAGGGGCCGAGGTCAATGAGCAGTTCTTC CARTTGAEVNEQFF
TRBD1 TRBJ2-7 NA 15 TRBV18 TGTGCCAGCTCTGGGACAGGGACGGGGGCCTACGAGCAGTACTTC CASSGTGTGAYEQYF
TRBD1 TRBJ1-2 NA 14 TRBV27 TGTGCCAGCAGTTACTCCCGGGACAGCTATGGCTACACCTTC CASSYSRDSYGYTF
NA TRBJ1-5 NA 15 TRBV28 TGTGCCAGCAGTTTCCTGGGGGAAAGGGATCAGCCCCAGCATTTT CASSFLGERDQPQHF
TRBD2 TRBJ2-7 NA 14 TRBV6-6 TGTGCCAGCAGTTATCAGCGGGAGGGCTACGAGCAGTACTTC CASSYQREGYEQYF
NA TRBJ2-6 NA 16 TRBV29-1 TGCAGCGTTCTGAGATCAGACCGCTCTGGGGCCAACGTCCTGACTTTC CSVLRSDRSGANVLTF
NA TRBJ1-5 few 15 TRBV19 TGTGCCAGTAGTATGGGGGCAGTATACGGACAGCCCCAGCATTTT CASSMGAVYGQPQHF
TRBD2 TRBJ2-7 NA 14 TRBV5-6 TGTGCCAGCAGCCCTACTAGCGGGTGGAGGGGGCAGTACTTC CASSPTSGWRGQYF
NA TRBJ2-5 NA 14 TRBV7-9 TGTGCCAGCAGCTTGACCGGGACCCCCGCCACCCAGTACTTC CASSLTGTPATQYF
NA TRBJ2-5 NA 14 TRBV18 TGTGCCAGCTCACTAAAGACGCGTAGTGAGACCCAGTACTTC CASSLKTRSETQYF
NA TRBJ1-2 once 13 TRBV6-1 TGTGCCAGCAGTGAAGACCGGGGGGGAGGCTACACCTTC CASSEDRGGGYTF
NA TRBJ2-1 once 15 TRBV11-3 TGTGCCAGCAGCTTAGACGAACAGGACTACAATGAGCAGTTCTTC CASSLDEQDYNEQFF
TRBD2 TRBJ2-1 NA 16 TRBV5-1 TGCGCCAGCCGTCCTGTCGGCGGGAGTTCCTACAATGAGCAGTTCTTC CASRPVGGSSYNEQFF
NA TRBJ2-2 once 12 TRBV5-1 TGCGCCAGCAGCTACTACACCGGGGAGCTGTTTTTT CASSYYTGELFF
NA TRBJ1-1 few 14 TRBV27 TGTGCCAGCAGCTCCCTCGGGAAAAACACTGAAGCTTTCTTT CASSSLGKNTEAFF
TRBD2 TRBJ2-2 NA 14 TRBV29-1 TGCAGCGTCTCCCCCATAGCGGGATCCGGGGAGCTGTTTTTT CSVSPIAGSGELFF
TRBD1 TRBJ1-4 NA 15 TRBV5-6 TGTGCCAGCAGCTACCGGACAGGGAGGGATGAAAAACTGTTTTTT CASSYRTGRDEKLFF
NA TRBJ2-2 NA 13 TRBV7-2 TGTGCCAGCAGCTTTGATAGGACCGGGGAGCTGTTTTTT CASSFDRTGELFF
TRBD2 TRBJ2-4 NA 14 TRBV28 TGTGCCAGCAGTCCCGGGGGACTAGCAGACATTCAGTACTTC CASSPGGLADIQYF